The 8 T cell receptor beta chains below were found in one sample sequenced in a study of CD8 T cells in Susac syndrome. An input of about 0.5 to 1 ug of RNA was subjected to reverse transcription using random hexamers. Each CDR3 protein is one row after TCRdb ran MiXCR on the immunoSEQ multiplex PCR reads. The table lists roughly 250,000 distinct CDR3 sequences, less than 96% of them singletons. Sequencing was carried out using CD4+ T cells from PBMCs. These receptors originate from a human donor with Susac syndrome.

V gene TRBV12-3 or TRBV12-4 combines with J gene TRBJ1-2; 10 nucleotides match TRBD1. Trimming cost V 6 bases and J 7 bases; bases outside gene matches: 2. The CDR3 is 12 amino acids. CDR3 coding DNA: TGTGCCAGCAGCTGGACAGGGGGTGGCTACACCTTC. Its protein product is CASSWTGGGYTF.

The chain has TRBV23-1 and TRBJ2-3; D gene uncertain. TRBV23-1 falls under the ORF class, with uncertain function. This CDR3 spans 17 amino acids. V shed 0 bases and J shed 2 bases, with 15 bases lying between them. The CDR3 coding sequence is TGCGCCAGCAGTCAATCGTCGCGGAATCTTAACACAGATACGCAGTATTTT. This encodes CASSQSSRNLNTDTQYF.

V and J are TRBV11-2 and TRBJ2-2; D not resolved. The CDR3 contains 15 residues. Germline values: CDR1 SGHAT, CDR2 FQNNGV. The V and J ends lost 9 bases and 3 bases respectively, with 17 bases between them. The CDR3 loop is CASKPRVGHTGELFF. The CDR3 bases are TGTGCCAGTAAACCAAGGGTTGGCCACACCGGGGAGCTGTTTTTT.

V is TRBV6-6 and J is TRBJ2-1; D call uncertain. V lost 4 bases to trimming and J lost 7 bases, with 11 bases between them. The CDR3 length is 13 residues. Germline lookup yields CDR1 MNHNY and CDR2 SVGAGI (reference sequence). This CDR3 is CASSSLGQNEQFF. As DNA, the CDR3 is TGTGCCAGCAGTTCTCTAGGCCAGAATGAGCAGTTCTTC.

V and J are TRBV29-1 and TRBJ2-7; 8 bases are a match to TRBD1. Germline values: CDR1 SQVTM, CDR2 ANQGSEA. The CDR3 contains 11 residues. With V trimmed by 6 bases and J by 6 bases, 4 bases remained unmatched. CDR3 nucleotides: TGCAGCGTGACAGGGGTCAGCGAGCAGTACTTC. Translating it yields CSVTGVSEQYF.

This sequence joins TRBV7-3 and TRBJ2-2, with TRBD2 as a possible D gene (5 bases). There are 15 residues in the CDR3. From germline, CDR1 is SGHTA and CDR2 FQGTGA. V lost 2 bases and J lost 4, with 11 bases in between. The CDR3 loop reads CASSLRGLGTGELFF. CDR3 DNA sequence: TGTGCCAGCAGCTTACGAGGGTTGGGCACCGGGGAGCTGTTTTTT.

This chain links TRBV29-1 with TRBJ2-7; TRBD2 is a possible D gene (5 bases). V shed 2 bases and J shed 2 bases, with 7 bases lying between them. The CDR3 runs 12 residues. The germline gives CDR1 SQVTM, CDR2 ANQGSEA. The CDR3 bases are TGCAGCGTTGAACGGGGTCCCTACGAGCAGTACTTC. Translating it yields CSVERGPYEQYF.

The chain links TRBV29-1 to TRBJ1-1, with D unclear. The CDR3 runs to 13 residues. Deletions cut 4 bases from V and 1 base from J, with 10 bases between. CDR1 is SQVTM and CDR2 is ANQGSEA in the germline V gene. CDR3 nucleotide sequence: TGCAGCGTTGTGAGGCCAGGGAACACTGAAGCTTTCTTT. This sequence encodes CSVVRPGNTEAFF.